One sample yielded the 26 T cell receptor beta chains listed below, sequenced in a study of cytomegalovirus exposure and HLA in healthy donors. This PCR relied on a set of 60 Vbeta primers and 13 Jbeta primers. Some clones are missing from TCRdb's copy, which holds only in-frame ones; the method was immunoSEQ multiplex PCR. The table includes 95,000 to 150,000 clones, about 71% detected once. Specimen: PBMCs. Source of these receptors: a woman aged 45 to 65 in good health and CMV-seronegative.

The chain has TRBV18 and TRBJ2-1; D possibly corresponds to TRBD2 (6 bases). This CDR3 spans 15 amino acids. Per the germline V gene, CDR1 is KGHSH and CDR2 is LQKENI. V dropped 3 bases and J dropped 7 bases, with 16 bases sitting between them. The CDR3 here is CASSPPGTGLNEQFF. For the CDR3, the DNA is TGTGCCAGCTCACCTCCCGGGACTGGACTTAATGAGCAGTTCTTC.

This clone appeared once. The chain uses TRBV2 and TRBJ2-7; 10 bases line up with TRBD2. Germline-derived CDR1 and CDR2 are SNHLY and FYNNEI. The CDR3 is 16 residues long. Trimming removed 2 bases from V and 7 bases from J; junction bases left unmatched: 11. The CDR3 sequence is CASSEQSGRALGEQYF. Written as DNA, the CDR3 is TGTGCCAGCAGTGAACAGAGCGGGAGGGCCCTTGGGGAGCAGTACTTC. Looking up the rest from reference TRBV2 and TRBJ2-7 gives the full variable domain: EPEVTQTPSHQVTQMGQEVILRCVPISNHLYFYWYRQILGQKVEFLVSFYNNEISEKSEIFDDQFSVERPDGSNFTLKIRSTKLEDSAMYFCASSEQSGRALGEQYFGPGTRLTVT.

This chain uses TRBV5-6 with TRBJ2-5; D gene unclear. Germline V lookup: CDR1 SGHDT, CDR2 YYEEEE. V lost 6 bases and J 3 bases, leaving 9 bases between the germline ends. The CDR3 sequence is 12 residues long. CDR3 nucleotides: TGTGCCAGCATGAGTAGAAAAGAGACCCAGTACTTC. Protein product: CASMSRKETQYF.

This clone occurred once. The chain employs TRBV27 and TRBJ2-1; D is undetermined. V dropped 3 bases and J dropped 7 bases, with 10 bases sitting between them. The CDR3 extends over 13 amino acids. Per the germline V gene, CDR1 is MNHEY and CDR2 is SMNVEV (reference sequence). The CDR3 region is CASSLALDNEQFF. CDR3 coding DNA: TGTGCCAGCAGTTTGGCCCTTGATAATGAGCAGTTCTTC.

This chain links TRBV4-1 with TRBJ2-1; 9 bases are a match to TRBD2. Germline CDR1 MGHRA, CDR2 YSYEKL. Trimming cost V 4 bases and J 4 bases; bases outside gene matches: 5. This CDR3 region has 15 residues. The CDR3 DNA follows: TGCGCCAGCAGCCCGGAGACTAGCGGTTACAATGAGCAGTTCTTC. Translated: CASSPETSGYNEQFF.

The J gene is TRBJ1-5, the V gene TRBV7-9, with TRBD1 identical over 9 bases. Germline V gene sequence: CDR1 SEHNR, CDR2 FQNEAQ (reference sequence). The junction had 7 bases not matched to a gene; V was cut back by 0 bases and J by 4 bases. CDR3 size: 17 residues. CDR3 amino acids: CASSLAPRQGVNQPQHF. The CDR3 DNA reads TGTGCCAGCAGCTTAGCCCCCCGACAGGGGGTTAATCAGCCCCAGCATTTT.

The V call is TRBV4-1, the J call TRBJ2-5; 7 bases line up with TRBD2. The CDR3 consists of 12 residues. The germline CDR1 and CDR2 sequences are MGHRA and YSYEKL. Germline trimming cut 8 bases from V and 7 bases from J; bases unmatched to any gene: 7. In nucleotides, the CDR3 is TGCGCCAGCGAGGGTGGGAGGGGGACCCAGTACTTC. Its protein product is CASEGGRGTQYF.

This rearrangement joins TRBV27 to TRBJ2-1; 7 positions match TRBD2. Germline values: CDR1 MNHEY, CDR2 SMNVEV (reference sequence). V shed 2 bases and J 3 bases; nucleotides not matched to a gene: 1. CDR3 length equals 14 residues. CDR3 in amino acids: CASSLREDYNEQFF. Written as DNA, the CDR3 is TGTGCCAGCAGTTTACGGGAGGACTACAATGAGCAGTTCTTC.

The chain carries TRBV6-1 and TRBJ2-2; D is possibly TRBD1 (5 bases). The CDR3 extends over 14 amino acids. V was shortened by 3 bases and J by 6 bases, with 11 bases between the two germline ends. Germline CDR1 reads MNHNS; CDR2 reads SASEGT. The CDR3 DNA reads TGTGCCAGCAGTGATCAGGGCGGCGCCGGGGAGCTGTTTTTT. Its translation: CASSDQGGAGELFF.

The V and J genes are TRBV27 and TRBJ1-5; weak D call: TRBD1 (5 bases). CDR1 and CDR2 (germline): MNHEY, SMNVEV (reference sequence). The V end was cut by 8 bases, the J end by 4 bases, with 12 bases between. The length of the CDR3 is 13 residues. CDR3 loop: CASGQGLNQPQHF. The CDR3, as DNA: TGTGCCAGCGGCCAGGGCCTAAATCAGCCCCAGCATTTT.

The chain is built from TRBV7-3 and TRBJ1-3, with 7 bases matching TRBD1. Germline CDR1 SGHTA, CDR2 FQGTGA. Trimming took 2 bases from V and 1 from J; bases not matched to a gene: 14. The length of the CDR3 is 19 residues. CDR3 nucleotide sequence: TGTGCCAGCAGCTTAGAACTCTGGGACAGAAGATGGTCTGGAAACACCATATATTTT. This gives the protein CASSLELWDRRWSGNTIYF. Full variable domain (outside the CDR3, taken from reference TRBV7-3 and TRBJ1-3): GAGVSQTPSNKVTEKGKYVELRCDPISGHTALYWYRQSLGQGPEFLIYFQGTGAADDSGLPNDRFFAVRPEGSVSTLKIQRTERGDSAVYLCASSLELWDRRWSGNTIYFGEGSWLTVV.

The CDR3 DNA reads as TGTGCCAGCAGCTTTTCAGGGGCCCACACAGATACGCAGTATTTT. It is translated as CASSFSGAHTDTQYF. The chain links TRBV7-6 to TRBJ2-3, with a possible D match to TRBD1 (6 bases). This CDR3 spans 15 amino acids. The germline V gene encodes CDR1 SGHVS and CDR2 FNYEAQ. V was clipped by 3 bases and J by 2 bases, with 12 bases between them.

The chain combines TRBV6-6 with TRBJ2-7, with 7 bases that match TRBD1. Trimming took 1 base from V and 3 from J; bases not matched to a gene: 6. The CDR3 covers 15 residues. Germline CDR1 reads MNHNY; CDR2 reads SVGAGI (reference sequence). CDR3 coding DNA: TGTGCCAGCAGTTACTGGGGACAGACCCTCTACGAGCAGTACTTC. It yields the protein CASSYWGQTLYEQYF.

The rearrangement links TRBV5-1 to TRBJ2-3; TRBD2 aligns across 11 bases. The CDR3 sequence is 16 residues long. Germline V lookup: CDR1 SGHRS, CDR2 YFSETQ. Unmatched junction bases numbered 7, after V lost 2 bases and J lost 5 bases. The CDR3 sequence: CASSFASGRNGDTQYF. CDR3 nucleotide sequence: TGCGCCAGCAGCTTCGCTAGCGGGAGGAATGGAGATACGCAGTATTTT.

This clone turned up a few times. This chain joins TRBV5-1 and TRBJ1-1, with 7 bases that match TRBD1. The junction had 3 bases not matched to a gene; V was cut back by 3 bases and J by 1 base. CDR1 and CDR2 from the germline V gene are SGHRS and YFSETQ. The CDR3 length is 14 residues. The CDR3 loop is CASSSGQRNTEAFF. In DNA, the CDR3 is TGCGCCAGCAGCTCGGGACAGAGGAACACTGAAGCTTTCTTT.

This sequence joins TRBV15 and TRBJ2-3; 7 bases fit TRBD1. Germline-derived CDR1 and CDR2 are LNHNV and YYDKDF (reference sequence). This CDR3 has 14 amino acids. The J segment lost 0 bases and the V segment lost 6 bases, leaving 3 bases of the junction unmatched. The CDR3 region has the DNA TGTGCCACCAGACAGACAGGGAGCACAGATACGCAGTATTTT. This translates into CATRQTGSTDTQYF.

CDR3 protein: CAISGHNEQFF. CDR3 in DNA: TGTGCCATCAGTGGGCACAATGAGCAGTTCTTC. This rearrangement joins TRBV10-3 to TRBJ2-1; no clear D. The CDR3 consists of 11 residues. Trimming cost V 4 bases and J 5 bases, with 3 bases left between them. The germline V gene has CDR1 ENHRY and CDR2 SYGVKD.

V gene TRBV27 combines with J gene TRBJ2-1; 8 positions match TRBD2. CDR1 MNHEY and CDR2 SMNVEV come from the germline V gene (reference sequence). The CDR3 loop spans 16 amino acids. Trimming took 5 bases from V and 7 from J; bases not matched to a gene: 13. CDR3 amino acids: CASSPSPPGLGNEQFF. The CDR3 region has the DNA TGTGCCAGCAGTCCTTCTCCCCCGGGACTAGGGAATGAGCAGTTCTTC.

Of note for this clone: A junction end diverges from the germline sequence, so it may reflect a read error. The chain links TRBV7-9 to TRBJ2-5, with 12 nucleotides matching TRBD2. CDR1 is SEHNR, CDR2 FQNEAQ, per germline (reference sequence). The CDR3 extends over 18 amino acids. CDR3 region: CSSSRRLAGEVRFETQYF. The CDR3 bases are TGTTCCAGCAGCCGTAGACTAGCGGGAGAGGTCAGGTTCGAGACCCAGTACTTC.

V gene TRBV19 combines with J gene TRBJ1-2, with D hard to call. The CDR3 sequence is 16 residues long. Trimming removed 5 bases at V and 8 bases at J, with 24 bases between. Germline CDR1 is LNHDA and CDR2 is SQIVND (reference sequence). CDR3 coding DNA: TGTGCCAGTAGTGCAACTCAGGATCTTACCATTGTCGGCTACACCTTC. Translating gives CASSATQDLTIVGYTF.

This clone was seen a handful of times. This chain links TRBV7-2 with TRBJ2-7, with TRBD1 identical over 9 bases. CDR1 and CDR2 from the germline V gene are SGHTA and FQGNSA. The CDR3 spans 14 residues. Trimming took 4 bases from V and 3 from J; bases not matched to a gene: 4. The DNA of the CDR3 is TGTGCCAGCAGCTGGGGGACAGGGAACTACGAGCAGTACTTC. Encoded protein: CASSWGTGNYEQYF.

The chain uses TRBV28 and TRBJ2-7; the match to TRBD1 covers 9 bases. CDR3 length equals 15 residues. V was pared by 5 bases and J by 2 bases, with 7 bases of the junction left unmatched. From germline, CDR1 is MDHEN and CDR2 SYDVKM. The CDR3 DNA reads as TGTGCCAGCAGTACCACCGGGACAGGGCCCTACGAGCAGTACTTC. Translating it yields CASSTTGTGPYEQYF. Full variable domain (outside the CDR3, taken from reference TRBV28 and TRBJ2-7): DVKVTQSSRYLVKRTGEKVFLECVQDMDHENMFWYRQDPGLGLRLIYFSYDVKMKEKGDIPEGYSVSREKKERFSLILESASTNQTSMYLCASSTTGTGPYEQYFGPGTRLTVT.

This clone was recorded a few times. V is TRBV7-9 and J is TRBJ2-5, with a possible D match to TRBD1 (6 bases). Trimming took off 5 bases at V and 9 bases at J, with 22 bases between the two ends. The CDR3 runs 15 residues. Per the germline V gene, CDR1 is SEHNR and CDR2 is FQNEAQ (reference sequence). The CDR3 nucleotides are TGTGCCAGCAGCCCCCAACTAGGGACAAAGGCGGCCCAGTACTTC. Amino acid sequence: CASSPQLGTKAAQYF.

The chain combines TRBV28 with TRBJ2-5, with D possibly TRBD2 on 5 matching bases. The J call may be mistaken, given a closer DNA end match to TRBJ2-7. Germline CDR1 reads MDHEN; CDR2 reads SYDVKM. The CDR3 totals 12 residues. The CDR3 bases are TGTGCCAGCACCCCGGGATTCCACGAGCAGTACTTC. As protein: CASTPGFHEQYF.

The chain couples TRBV28 to TRBJ1-5, with a tentative D call TRBD1 (5 bases). V was trimmed by 5 bases and J by 3 bases, leaving 8 bases between them. This CDR3 has 13 residues. CDR1 and CDR2 (germline): MDHEN, SYDVKM. In DNA form, the CDR3 reads TGTGCCAGCAGTGCAGGGAACAATCAGCCCCAGCATTTT. Protein product: CASSAGNNQPQHF.

The chain carries TRBV2 and TRBJ2-7, with 12 bases fitting TRBD2. In germline, CDR1 is SNHLY, CDR2 FYNNEI. Trimming removed 5 bases from V and 6 bases from J; junction bases left unmatched: 8. This CDR3 spans 15 amino acids. CDR3 bases: TGTGCCAGCAGTCTCCGGACTAGCGGGACTGGCGAGCAGTACTTC. Its protein product is CASSLRTSGTGEQYF. Combining the CDR3 with reference TRBV2 and TRBJ2-7 gives the whole variable domain EPEVTQTPSHQVTQMGQEVILRCVPISNHLYFYWYRQILGQKVEFLVSFYNNEISEKSEIFDDQFSVERPDGSNFTLKIRSTKLEDSAMYFCASSLRTSGTGEQYFGPGTRLTVT.